What follows are 12 T cell receptor beta chains derived from one specimen sequenced in a study of CD8+ T cells in alopecia areata. RNA, once extracted, was reverse transcribed into cDNA for use as the sequencing template. Clones were read by immunoSEQ multiplex PCR, and TCRdb kept only the in-frame ones, dropping some. The sample yields some 95,000 clones, about 45% seen once. Sequenced input: CD4+ T cells sorted from blood. These receptors all stem from a human donor with alopecia areata.

The chain joins TRBV30 to TRBJ2-1; D gene uncertain. The V end lost 1 base, the J end lost 10 bases, and 17 bases lay between the germline ends. CDR1 and CDR2 from the germline V gene are GTSNPN and SVGIG (reference sequence). The CDR3 runs to 14 residues. CDR3 in DNA: TGTGCCTGGAGTGCACAATTCCCACCTGGGGAGCAGTTCTTC. The encoded protein is CAWSAQFPPGEQFF.

The chain is built from TRBV29-1 and TRBJ2-6; D is uncertain. The V end lost 6 bases, the J end lost 1 base, and 7 bases lay between the germline ends. The CDR3 has 13 residues. Per germline, CDR1 SQVTM and CDR2 ANQGSEA. CDR3 nucleotides: TGCAGCGTCGCCGGGTCTGGGGCCAACGTCCTGACTTTC. Encoded protein: CSVAGSGANVLTF.

The chain recombines TRBV4-2 with TRBJ2-5; D is possibly TRBD1 (5 bases). This CDR3 is 16 amino acids long. V was cut by 0 bases and J by 6 bases, with 17 bases left in between. The germline CDR1 and CDR2 sequences are LGHNA and YNFKEQ. CDR3 sequence (DNA): TGTGCCAGCAGCCAAGATGGTTCAGGGCCCGACCAGACCCAGTACTTC. Encoded protein: CASSQDGSGPDQTQYF.

The CDR3 DNA is TGTGCCAGCACTAGGACAGGGGCCAAAAACATTCAGTACTTC. This codes for CASTRTGAKNIQYF. This chain links TRBV2 with TRBJ2-4; 8 bases map to TRBD1. This CDR3 has 14 residues. V lost 7 bases and J lost 1; bases outside the gene matches: 3. Germline values: CDR1 SNHLY, CDR2 FYNNEI. The variable domain in full, completed from reference TRBV2 and TRBJ2-4, reads EPEVTQTPSHQVTQMGQEVILRCVPISNHLYFYWYRQILGQKVEFLVSFYNNEISEKSEIFDDQFSVERPDGSNFTLKIRSTKLEDSAMYFCASTRTGAKNIQYFGAGTRLSVL.

V gene TRBV6-6 combines with J gene TRBJ1-2, with TRBD1 matching 8 bases. From germline, CDR1 is MNHNY and CDR2 SVGAGI (reference sequence). The length of the CDR3 is 15 residues. V shed 4 bases, J shed 6 bases, and the junction held 10 bases outside the gene matches. The CDR3: CASSWDIRTGNGYTF. CDR3 nucleotides: TGTGCCAGCAGTTGGGATATTCGGACAGGGAATGGCTACACCTTC.

The chain combines TRBV29-1 with TRBJ2-7, with 8 bases lining up with TRBD2. Germline CDR1 SQVTM, CDR2 ANQGSEA. After removal of 7 bases from V and 3 bases from J, the junction contained 11 bases not matched to a gene. This CDR3 contains 14 residues. In DNA, the CDR3 is TGCAGCGCTATTCTTAGCGGGAAGGGCTACGAGCAGTACTTC. Translated: CSAILSGKGYEQYF.

The CDR3 is CAWRPGLAGINEQFF. The CDR3 DNA is TGTGCCTGGAGGCCGGGACTAGCGGGGATCAATGAGCAGTTCTTC. The gene calls are TRBV30 and TRBJ2-1; 13 nucleotides align to TRBD2. The CDR3 is 15 residues long. After removal of 3 bases from V and 6 bases from J, the junction contained 5 bases not matched to a gene. Germline CDR1 GTSNPN, CDR2 SVGIG (reference sequence).

The chain has TRBV29-1 and TRBJ1-2, with TRBD1 identical over 8 bases. The CDR3 length is 12 residues. Trimming removed 8 bases from V and 4 bases from J; junction bases left unmatched: 6. CDR1 and CDR2 (germline): SQVTM, ANQGSEA. CDR3 residues: CSFWTGSYGYTF. CDR3 bases: TGCAGCTTTTGGACAGGGTCCTATGGCTACACCTTC.

The chain links TRBV29-1 to TRBJ2-5; D may be TRBD2 (6 bases). CDR1 is SQVTM and CDR2 is ANQGSEA in the germline V gene. The CDR3 is 13 residues long. The V end lost 7 bases, the J end lost 5 bases, and 17 bases lay between the germline ends. CDR3 sequence: CSAAGVEGETQYF. Here the CDR3 DNA reads TGCAGCGCCGCCGGGGTGGAGGGGGAGACCCAGTACTTC.

This clone occurred a few times. The chain combines TRBV28 with TRBJ2-5; possibly TRBD2 for D (6 bases). CDR1 is MDHEN, CDR2 SYDVKM, per germline. Trimming took off 5 bases at V and 1 base at J, with 17 bases between the two ends. The length of the CDR3 is 16 residues. The CDR3 bases are TGTGCCAGCAGTCGGATCAGCATTAGCGGCCAAGAGACCCAGTACTTC. This encodes CASSRISISGQETQYF.

The CDR3 bases are TGTGCCAGCAGCTTAGTATCAGAGGCAGATACGCAGTATTTT. It codes for CASSLVSEADTQYF. J is TRBJ2-3 and V is TRBV11-3; unclear D gene. This CDR3 region has 14 residues. Trimming pared 1 base from V and 4 bases from J, leaving 9 bases between. The V gene's germline CDR1 is SGHNT and CDR2 YENEEA.

The rearrangement links TRBV29-1 to TRBJ2-7, with 7 bases lining up with TRBD1. CDR3 size: 14 residues. CDR1 is SQVTM and CDR2 is ANQGSEA in the germline V gene. With 7 bases clipped from V and 6 bases from J, the junction kept 15 bases outside the gene matches. The CDR3 spells CSASRQGRGREQYF. In DNA form, the CDR3 reads TGCAGCGCCAGCAGACAGGGTAGAGGTCGCGAGCAGTACTTC.